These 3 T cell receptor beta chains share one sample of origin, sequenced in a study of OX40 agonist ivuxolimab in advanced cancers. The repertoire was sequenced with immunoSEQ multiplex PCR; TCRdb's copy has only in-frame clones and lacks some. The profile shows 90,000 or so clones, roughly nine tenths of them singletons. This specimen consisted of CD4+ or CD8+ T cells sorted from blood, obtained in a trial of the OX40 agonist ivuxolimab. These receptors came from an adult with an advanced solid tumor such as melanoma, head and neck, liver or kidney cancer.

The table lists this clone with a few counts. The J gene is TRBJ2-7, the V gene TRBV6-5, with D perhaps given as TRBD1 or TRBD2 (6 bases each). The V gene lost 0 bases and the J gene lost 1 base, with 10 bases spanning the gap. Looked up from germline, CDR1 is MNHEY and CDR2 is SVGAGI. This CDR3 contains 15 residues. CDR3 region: CASSYSGGKSYEQYF. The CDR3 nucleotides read TGTGCCAGCAGTTACTCAGGGGGGAAATCCTACGAGCAGTACTTC.

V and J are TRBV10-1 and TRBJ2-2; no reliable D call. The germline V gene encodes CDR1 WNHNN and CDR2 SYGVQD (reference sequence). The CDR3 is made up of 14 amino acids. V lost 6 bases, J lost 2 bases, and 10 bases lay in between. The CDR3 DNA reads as TGCGCCAGCAGGCCCGGACCAAACACCGGGGAGCTGTTTTTT. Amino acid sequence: CASRPGPNTGELFF.

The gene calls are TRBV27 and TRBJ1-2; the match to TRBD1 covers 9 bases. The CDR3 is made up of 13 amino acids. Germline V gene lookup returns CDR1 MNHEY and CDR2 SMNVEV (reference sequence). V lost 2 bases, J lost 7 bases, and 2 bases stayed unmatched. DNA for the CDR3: TGTGCCAGCAGTTTAGGACAGGGGAGTGGCTACACCTTC. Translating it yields CASSLGQGSGYTF.